The 13 T cell receptor beta chains listed next were all sequenced from one sample in a study of T-cell memory formation after mild COVID-19. One entry per CDR3 protein results from TCRdb running MiXCR on the 5' RACE reads. The table has 550,000 to 700,000 distinct CDR3 sequences, around 16% seen once; the top ten hold 8.1%. Input material: PBMCs or a T cell subset sorted from them (not recorded which). These TCRs come from an adult woman who had mild COVID-19 (a few samples of this study predate the infection). Cell type and time point are not known.

This clonotype was recorded only once. This sequence joins TRBV2 and TRBJ2-2; the D gene is possibly TRBD1 (6 bases). This CDR3 region has 14 residues. Trimming stripped 5 bases from V and 4 bases from J, with 11 bases between. Germline V lookup: CDR1 SNHLY, CDR2 FYNNEI. As DNA, the CDR3 is TGTGCCAGCAGTTTTGACAGGAGCACCGGGGAGCTGTTTTTT. Amino acid sequence: CASSFDRSTGELFF.

The table lists this clonotype with a few counts. V gene TRBV7-2 combines with J gene TRBJ1-2, with D unresolved. Per germline, CDR1 SGHTA and CDR2 FQGNSA. The V end was cut by 1 base, the J end by 0 bases, with 9 bases between. The CDR3 sequence is 15 residues long. The chain's CDR3 is CASSLERTPNYGYTF. The CDR3 bases are TGTGCCAGCAGCTTAGAGCGGACCCCTAACTATGGCTACACCTTC.

DNA of the CDR3: TGTGCCAGCAGCCAAGACCGACGGACAGGTGTTAAGGACGAGCAGTACTTC. Translated: CASSQDRRTGVKDEQYF. V and J are TRBV4-2 and TRBJ2-7; 7 bases are a match to TRBD1. Trimming took 0 bases from V and 5 from J; bases not matched to a gene: 13. Per germline, CDR1 LGHNA and CDR2 YNFKEQ. The CDR3 has 17 residues.

This chain joins TRBV25-1 and TRBJ2-2; TRBD1 is a possible D gene (5 bases). CDR3 length: 14 amino acids. Trimming left V 6 bases short and J 7 bases short, with 15 bases between. Germline assignment: CDR1 MGHDK and CDR2 SYGVNS. The CDR3 region is CASRSWGANGELFF. CDR3 DNA sequence: TGTGCCAGCAGATCCTGGGGCGCAAACGGGGAGCTGTTTTTT.

The chain recombines TRBV27 with TRBJ2-7; 13 nucleotides align to TRBD2. The germline V gene has CDR1 MNHEY and CDR2 SMNVEV (reference sequence). With V trimmed by 6 bases and J by 3 bases, 8 bases remained unmatched. This CDR3 is 16 amino acids long. CDR3 in DNA: TGTGCCAGCAGCTGGACTAGCGGGAGTTTGGTCTACGAGCAGTACTTC. The encoded protein is CASSWTSGSLVYEQYF.

This sequence joins TRBV12-3 or TRBV12-4 and TRBJ1-5; no clear D gene. This CDR3 spans 12 amino acids. V was pared by 4 bases and J by 11 bases, with 12 bases between. As DNA, the CDR3 is TGTGCCAGCAGTTCAGGCTCAAACACCCAGCATTTT. It yields the protein CASSSGSNTQHF.

This clonotype was seen ten or more times. The rearrangement uses TRBV7-9 and TRBJ2-7; no definite D call. The V gene lost 5 bases and the J gene lost 3 bases, with 8 bases spanning the gap. This CDR3 is built from 12 residues. Germline CDR1 reads SEHNR; CDR2 reads FQNEAQ (reference sequence). CDR3 residues: CASSRGDYEQYF. The CDR3 DNA is TGTGCCAGCAGCCGAGGCGACTACGAGCAGTACTTC.

The chain has TRBV30 and TRBJ1-5; tentatively, D is TRBD1 (6 bases). There are 14 residues in the CDR3. Trimming pared 4 bases from V and 4 bases from J, leaving 14 bases between. Germline CDR1 reads GTSNPN; CDR2 reads SVGIG (reference sequence). CDR3: CAWNPVGGNQPQHF. The CDR3 DNA reads TGTGCCTGGAACCCCGTAGGGGGAAATCAGCCCCAGCATTTT.

This chain joins TRBV27 and TRBJ2-1, with 8 bases matching TRBD1. Germline V gives CDR1 MNHEY, CDR2 SMNVEV (reference sequence). Trimming cost V 5 bases and J 7 bases; bases outside gene matches: 10. The CDR3 spans 15 residues. In DNA form, the CDR3 reads TGTGCCAGCAGTATCTCCGGACAGGGAGAGAATGAGCAGTTCTTC. Protein product: CASSISGQGENEQFF.

This clonotype has just a few counts. V usage is TRBV7-2 and J usage is TRBJ2-6; the D call may be TRBD1 or TRBD2 (6 bases each). The V end lost 1 base, the J end lost 2 bases, and 18 bases lay between the germline ends. There are 19 residues in the CDR3. Germline V CDR1 and CDR2: SGHTA, FQGNSA. The CDR3 protein is CASSLGPGGLRAGANVLTF. CDR3 coding DNA: TGTGCCAGCAGCTTAGGCCCTGGGGGGCTGAGGGCTGGGGCCAACGTCCTGACTTTC.

A few counts support this clonotype. The rearrangement links TRBV4-2 to TRBJ2-2; TRBD2 is a possible D gene (6 bases). Germline values: CDR1 LGHNA, CDR2 YNFKEQ. The CDR3 runs 15 residues. Trimming left V 3 bases short and J 8 bases short, with 16 bases between. Here the CDR3 DNA reads TGTGCCAGCAGCCATCGCGGGGCCGGGGAGGGGGAGCTGTTTTTT. Its protein is CASSHRGAGEGELFF.

This chain joins TRBV20-1 and TRBJ2-1; D gene unclear. The CDR3 has 11 residues. Germline lookup yields CDR1 DFQATT and CDR2 SNEGSKA (reference sequence). Trimming pared 3 bases from V and 12 bases from J, leaving 12 bases between. This CDR3 reads CSARALLGQFF. The CDR3 DNA reads as TGCAGTGCTAGGGCGCTGTTAGGGCAGTTCTTC.

This sequence joins TRBV7-9 and TRBJ1-5; D is uncertain. The CDR3 runs 16 residues. V was trimmed by 7 bases and J by 6 bases, leaving 22 bases between them. Germline CDR1 is SEHNR and CDR2 is FQNEAQ (reference sequence). The CDR3 bases are TGTGCCAGCACCGCGTGGGGAGACGGGGTCGGTCAGCCCCAGCATTTT. It encodes CASTAWGDGVGQPQHF.